The next 25 T cell receptor beta chains were all read from a single sample in a study of blood T cell repertoires in COVID-19. The method was immunoSEQ multiplex PCR; TCRdb's version includes in-frame clones alone and lacks a portion of them. The table includes roughly 120,000 clones, about 88% detected once. Sequenced: peripheral blood. Receptors were obtained from a man aged 35 to 55 with acute or convalescent COVID-19.

This chain uses TRBV7-9 with TRBJ1-6; D gene ambiguous. Trimming removed 6 bases at V and 10 bases at J, with 10 bases between. The CDR3 is 12 amino acids. Germline V gene sequence: CDR1 SEHNR, CDR2 FQNEAQ (reference sequence). In DNA form, the CDR3 reads TGTGCCAGCAGGTATTTTGAGTCACCCCTCCACTTT. Its translation: CASRYFESPLHF.

The gene calls are TRBV19 and TRBJ2-5; a possible D gene is TRBD2 (6 bases). Germline V gives CDR1 LNHDA, CDR2 SQIVND (reference sequence). The V end lost 5 bases, the J end lost 2 bases, and 12 bases lay between the germline ends. The CDR3 is made up of 14 amino acids. CDR3 sequence (DNA): TGTGCCAGTAGTTTTAATAGCGGACAAGAGACCCAGTACTTC. This sequence encodes CASSFNSGQETQYF.

V is TRBV5-1 and J is TRBJ1-1; 8 bases are shared with TRBD1. V trimming: 0 bases; J trimming: 6 bases; junction bases outside the gene matches: 4. The germline V gene has CDR1 SGHRS and CDR2 YFSETQ. This CDR3 has 14 residues. CDR3 coding DNA: TGCGCCAGCAGCTTGGGGTCAGGGGGCCCTGAAGCTTTCTTT. It is translated as CASSLGSGGPEAFF.

This chain connects TRBV5-1 to TRBJ1-4, with TRBD1 matching 7 bases. The CDR3 contains 14 residues. Looked up from germline, CDR1 is SGHRS and CDR2 is YFSETQ. V dropped 4 bases and J dropped 7; count of bases not matched to a gene: 7. DNA for the CDR3: TGCGCCAGCAGCCCGGGACAGCCTGGTGAAAAACTGTTTTTT. Translated: CASSPGQPGEKLFF.

The J gene is TRBJ2-3, the V gene TRBV9; D may be TRBD2 (5 bases). Germline assignment: CDR1 SGDLS and CDR2 YYNGEE. The CDR3 covers 14 residues. V was trimmed by 4 bases and J by 0 bases, leaving 9 bases between them. CDR3 in amino acids: CASSWTPSTDTQYF. The CDR3 nucleotides read TGTGCCAGCAGCTGGACTCCTAGCACAGATACGCAGTATTTT.

This clone was seen only once. The CDR3 nucleotides read TGTGCCAGCAGTGAACCCGGGACTCTGGGGGTCTACGAGCAGTACTTC. This sequence encodes CASSEPGTLGVYEQYF. V is TRBV6-1 and J is TRBJ2-7; maybe TRBD2 (6 bases). The CDR3 sequence is 16 residues long. The germline V gene encodes CDR1 MNHNS and CDR2 SASEGT. The V and J ends lost 2 bases and 3 bases respectively, with 17 bases between them.

CDR3 in amino acids: CASSTVQGGNSPLHF. In DNA form, the CDR3 reads TGTGCCAGCAGTACCGTCCAGGGGGGCAATTCACCCCTCCACTTT. This chain links TRBV11-2 with TRBJ1-6, with TRBD1 matching 7 bases. The CDR3 contains 15 residues. V gave up 6 bases and J gave up 7 bases; unmatched junction bases: 9. The germline V gene has CDR1 SGHAT and CDR2 FQNNGV.

This chain joins TRBV7-9 and TRBJ1-2; TRBD1 is a possible D gene (6 bases). Trimming stripped 11 bases from V and 0 bases from J, with 22 bases between. The germline V gene has CDR1 SEHNR and CDR2 FQNEAQ (reference sequence). The CDR3 consists of 16 residues. DNA of the CDR3: TGTGCCTCAGGTCGGGCTGGAGCAGGGGCTAACTATGGCTACACCTTC. This codes for CASGRAGAGANYGYTF.

The chain couples TRBV30 to TRBJ2-7; tentative D call: TRBD2 (6 bases). The CDR3 runs 14 residues. The germline V and J ends were trimmed by 0 bases and 2 bases, with 11 bases remaining between them. CDR1 and CDR2 from the germline V gene are GTSNPN and SVGIG (reference sequence). The CDR3 DNA is TGTGCCTGGAGTGTACGGGACTTCCCCTACGAGCAGTACTTC. Amino acid sequence: CAWSVRDFPYEQYF.

This chain uses TRBV6-5 with TRBJ1-2; a possible D gene is TRBD1 (6 bases). The germline V gene has CDR1 MNHEY and CDR2 SVGAGI. The V end was cut by 0 bases, the J end by 4 bases, with 6 bases between. The CDR3 extends over 13 amino acids. The CDR3 reads CASSYSGGYGYTF. The CDR3 nucleotides are TGTGCCAGCAGTTACTCAGGGGGCTATGGCTACACCTTC.

The J gene is TRBJ1-5, the V gene TRBV29-1, with a weak D call TRBD1 (5 bases). Germline values: CDR1 SQVTM, CDR2 ANQGSEA. With 7 bases removed from V and 1 base from J, the gap between germline ends came to 17 bases. This CDR3 contains 15 residues. Here the CDR3 DNA reads TGCAGCGCCCGGTCGGACACAAACAGCAATCAGCCCCAGCATTTT. This translates into CSARSDTNSNQPQHF.

This rearrangement joins TRBV7-3 to TRBJ2-2; weak D call: TRBD2 (6 bases). V lost 5 bases to trimming and J lost 7 bases, with 23 bases between them. Germline-derived CDR1 and CDR2 are SGHTA and FQGTGA. This CDR3 contains 17 residues. CDR3 in amino acids: CASSPSPVTSGNGELFF. CDR3 DNA sequence: TGTGCCAGCAGCCCATCACCTGTGACTAGTGGTAACGGGGAGCTGTTTTTT.

V is TRBV20-1 and J is TRBJ1-2; TRBD1 agrees at 7 bases. Germline lookup yields CDR1 DFQATT and CDR2 SNEGSKA (reference sequence). CDR3 length: 13 residues. V lost 3 bases and J lost 4; bases outside the gene matches: 5. For the CDR3, the DNA is TGCAGTGCTAGTCACAGGGGCACCTATGGCTACACCTTC. Protein sequence: CSASHRGTYGYTF.

V is TRBV25-1 and J is TRBJ2-3, with D perhaps matching TRBD1 (6 bases). V was cut by 2 bases and J by 0 bases, with 9 bases left in between. The germline V gene encodes CDR1 MGHDK and CDR2 SYGVNS. The length of the CDR3 is 15 residues. The CDR3 loop is CASSEGGRSTDTQYF. CDR3 in DNA: TGTGCCAGCAGTGAAGGGGGCCGGAGCACAGATACGCAGTATTTT.

V is TRBV5-1 and J is TRBJ1-1; TRBD1 agrees at 9 bases. The V and J ends lost 4 bases and 5 bases, in that order; junction bases with no gene match: 3. This CDR3 is built from 13 residues. CDR1 is SGHRS and CDR2 is YFSETQ in the germline V gene. CDR3 sequence reads: CASSRDRETEAFF. The CDR3 DNA reads as TGCGCCAGCAGCCGGGACAGGGAAACTGAAGCTTTCTTT.

The chain is built from TRBV4-3 and TRBJ1-4; 8 bases are shared with TRBD1. V dropped 4 bases and J dropped 8; count of bases not matched to a gene: 9. Germline V gene data show CDR1 as LGHNA and CDR2 as YSLEER. The CDR3 is made up of 15 amino acids. The CDR3: CASSRTGQVEEKLFF. Written as DNA, the CDR3 is TGCGCCAGCAGCCGCACGGGACAGGTAGAGGAAAAACTGTTTTTT.

The J gene is TRBJ1-5, the V gene TRBV6-2 or TRBV6-3; 7 bases line up with TRBD1. J lost 5 bases, V lost 5 bases, and 0 bases had no gene match. Germline CDR1 MNHEY, CDR2 SVGEGT. The CDR3 runs 12 residues. CDR3 sequence (DNA): TGTGCCAGCAGTACAGGGGATCAGCCCCAGCATTTT. It translates to CASSTGDQPQHF.

Regarding this clone: Within the sample, other DNA sequences also encode this same CDR3. The rearrangement links TRBV6-5 to TRBJ1-4; D remains ambiguous. This CDR3 contains 16 residues. With 2 bases removed from V and 0 bases from J, the gap between germline ends came to 10 bases. Germline assignment: CDR1 MNHEY and CDR2 SVGAGI. The CDR3 DNA sequence: TGTGCCAGCAGTTACCCTACAGCCGCAACTAATGAAAAACTGTTTTTT. Its translation: CASSYPTAATNEKLFF.

The V and J genes are TRBV3-1 (or the pseudogene TRBV3-2) and TRBJ2-3, with 10 nucleotides matching TRBD2. The CDR3 consists of 15 residues. V trimming: 8 bases; J trimming: 4 bases; junction bases outside the gene matches: 9. Germline assignment: CDR1 LGHDT and CDR2 YNNKEL (reference sequence). CDR3 bases: TGTGCCAGCGCTCCCCTAGCGGGGGCTCCAGATACGCAGTATTTT. Protein product: CASAPLAGAPDTQYF.

The chain is built from TRBV7-6 and TRBJ2-7; 7 positions agree with TRBD1. Trimming took 1 base from V and 3 from J; bases not matched to a gene: 9. Germline assignment: CDR1 SGHVS and CDR2 FNYEAQ. The CDR3 is 16 amino acids. CDR3 loop: CASSLGKGAPSYEQYF. CDR3 in DNA: TGTGCCAGCAGCTTAGGCAAGGGGGCCCCTAGCTACGAGCAGTACTTC. Full variable domain (missing parts from reference TRBV7-6 and TRBJ2-7): GAGVSQSPRYKVTKRGQDVALRCDPISGHVSLYWYRQALGQGPEFLTYFNYEAQQDKSGLPNDRFSAERPEGSISTLTIQRTEQRDSAMYRCASSLGKGAPSYEQYFGPGTRLTVT.

The J gene is TRBJ2-7, the V gene TRBV7-3, with TRBD1 identical over 9 bases. J was trimmed by 3 bases and V by 5 bases; bases with no gene match: 8. The CDR3 covers 15 residues. Germline lookup yields CDR1 SGHTA and CDR2 FQGTGA. The CDR3 is CASSPSGTGLYEQYF. CDR3 bases: TGTGCCAGCAGCCCGTCCGGGACAGGGCTCTACGAGCAGTACTTC. The entire variable domain, with the rest obtained from reference TRBV7-3 and TRBJ2-7, is as follows: GAGVSQTPSNKVTEKGKYVELRCDPISGHTALYWYRQSLGQGPEFLIYFQGTGAADDSGLPNDRFFAVRPEGSVSTLKIQRTERGDSAVYLCASSPSGTGLYEQYFGPGTRLTVT.

CDR3 coding DNA: TGCGCCAGCAGCTTGGGGATTACCGGGCAGCCCCAGCATTTT. Amino acids: CASSLGITGQPQHF. The V gene is TRBV5-1, the J gene TRBJ1-5; D gene unclear. The CDR3 extends over 14 amino acids. CDR1 is SGHRS, CDR2 YFSETQ, per germline. Between the trimmed V and J ends, which lost 0 bases and 7 bases, there was a span of 11 bases.

The rearrangement links TRBV19 to TRBJ2-6; D remains unclear. CDR3 size: 16 residues. With 5 bases removed from V and 0 bases from J, the gap between germline ends came to 11 bases. The germline V gene encodes CDR1 LNHDA and CDR2 SQIVND (reference sequence). The CDR3 DNA reads TGTGCCAGTAGTTCCTCCCGGAGCTCTGGGGCCAACGTCCTGACTTTC. Translation: CASSSSRSSGANVLTF.

J is TRBJ2-1 and V is TRBV7-9; TRBD1 is a possible D gene (6 bases). The V end was cut by 5 bases, the J end by 0 bases, with 14 bases between. The CDR3 runs to 16 residues. In germline, CDR1 is SEHNR, CDR2 FQNEAQ (reference sequence). CDR3 DNA: TGTGCCAGCAGCCACTCAACAGGGTCCTCCTACAATGAGCAGTTCTTC. Its translation: CASSHSTGSSYNEQFF.

This chain uses TRBV24-1 with TRBJ2-2, with TRBD1 identical over 9 bases. Germline V gene lookup returns CDR1 KGHDR and CDR2 SFDVKD. The CDR3 is 17 amino acids. V was clipped by 3 bases and J by 4 bases; unmatched bases: 8. The CDR3 loop reads CATSDTTGGASTGELFF. The CDR3 DNA reads TGTGCCACCAGTGATACCACAGGGGGCGCGAGCACCGGGGAGCTGTTTTTT.